One sample yielded the 2 T cell receptor beta chains listed below, sequenced in a study of neurological immune-mediated disorders (dated by TCRdb to about 2019). The library was prepared using 5' RACE. The sequencer listed for this sample is Illumina HiSeq 2500. Starting from the raw public reads, TCRdb applied fastp trimming at Q25, assembled clones with MiXCR and retained in-frame beta chains. Every CDR3 protein is listed once, alongside the most common genes and DNA of its rows. The sample has fewer than 40,000 distinct CDR3 sequences on record, under 6% of them singletons. More than 20% of the sample is held by the ten biggest clonotypes. The specimen was PBMCs. These receptors were taken from a young man in good health.

This clonotype was seen many times. CDR3 amino acids: CASRPGGVWGPYEQYF. The CDR3 coding sequence is TGTGCCAGCAGGCCGGGGGGGGTCTGGGGCCCCTACGAGCAGTACTTC. V gene TRBV7-8 combines with J gene TRBJ2-7, with TRBD2 matching 8 bases. Germline trimming cut 6 bases from V and 2 bases from J; bases unmatched to any gene: 12. Germline CDR1 is SGHVS and CDR2 is FQNEAQ. The CDR3 has 16 amino acids. Complete variable domain (other parts from reference TRBV7-8 and TRBJ2-7): GAGVSQSPRYKVAKRGQDVALRCDPISGHVSLFWYQQALGQGPEFLTYFQNEAQLDKSGLPSDRFFAERPEGSVSTLKIQRTQQEDSAVYLCASRPGGVWGPYEQYFGPGTRLTVT.

This clonotype has ten or more counts. The V call is TRBV28, the J call TRBJ1-6; D gene unclear. The CDR3 contains 16 residues. The germline V and J ends were trimmed by 8 bases and 0 bases, with 14 bases remaining between them. Germline V lookup: CDR1 MDHEN, CDR2 SYDVKM. CDR3 DNA sequence: TGTGCCAGCGCCGACATCCCAACCTCCTATAATTCACCCCTCCACTTT. It translates to CASADIPTSYNSPLHF.